Listed below are T cell receptor beta chains from one sample, sequenced in a study of OX40 agonist ivuxolimab in advanced cancers. Sequencing was performed with immunoSEQ multiplex PCR; in TCRdb, only in-frame clones are kept and a portion is missing. Found here are tens of thousands of clones, roughly 90% of them singletons; the top ten hold roughly 2.5%. The sequenced sample was CD4+ or CD8+ T cells sorted from blood, obtained in a trial of the OX40 agonist ivuxolimab. These receptors originate from an adult with an advanced solid tumor such as melanoma, head and neck, liver or kidney cancer. Each CDR3 is given with its conserved first and last residue. D genes are given only for firm matches. Expanded clones are given a class, and other clones once, few, many or no size at all.

v_gene,abundance,j_gene,d_gene,CDR3nt,CDR3aa
TRBV11-1,-,TRBJ2-7,-,TGTGCCAGCAACCCGCGAGATGCGGGCTACGAGCAGTACTTC,CASNPRDAGYEQYF
TRBV29-1,-,TRBJ2-1,TRBD2,TGCAGCGTTGTAGGGGCGGGAGGGTACAATGAGCAGTTCTTC,CSVVGAGGYNEQFF
TRBV18,-,TRBJ1-3,TRBD1,TGTGCCAGCTCACCTTCCACAGGGGCTCGAGGAACTGGAAACACCATATATTTT,CASSPSTGARGTGNTIYF
TRBV2,-,TRBJ2-1,TRBD2,TGTGCCAGCAGCTCTAGCGGGGGCTCCTACAATGAGCAGTTCTTC,CASSSSGGSYNEQFF
TRBV21-1,-,TRBJ1-1,-,TGTGCCAGCAGCCCTCACCTACAGAACACTGAAGCTTTCTTT,CASSPHLQNTEAFF
TRBV27,-,TRBJ1-1,-,TGTGCCAGCAAAGCTCCCCCATTTACTGAAGCTTTCTTT,CASKAPPFTEAFF
TRBV7-2,-,TRBJ1-3,-,TGTGCCAGCAGCCCCGCGGGAACTGGAAACACCATATATTTT,CASSPAGTGNTIYF
TRBV18,-,TRBJ2-7,-,TGTGCCAGCTCACCAGGCCTAGCCTACGAGCAGTACTTC,CASSPGLAYEQYF
TRBV2,-,TRBJ2-7,-,TGTGCCAGCACCCGAAGCGGCACTACTTTCTCCTACGAGCAGTACTTC,CASTRSGTTFSYEQYF
TRBV6-1,-,TRBJ1-2,-,TGTGCCAGCAGTGCCCCTCCTCCACGCTATGGCTACACCTTC,CASSAPPPRYGYTF
TRBV4-2,-,TRBJ2-7,-,TGTGCCAGCAGCCAGGACGGGACTTTCGCCTACGAGCAGTACTTC,CASSQDGTFAYEQYF
TRBV30,-,TRBJ1-5,-,TGTGCCTGGGGACTGGGGGGGGGTCAGCCCCAGCATTTT,CAWGLGGGQPQHF
TRBV6-6,-,TRBJ1-4,-,TGTGCCAGCAGTGGCTCGGCCCCAGGGGTTAATGAAAAACTGTTTTTT,CASSGSAPGVNEKLFF
TRBV10-3,-,TRBJ2-1,-,TGTGCCATCAGGGGACTCTCCGGCAATGAGCAGTTCTTC,CAIRGLSGNEQFF
TRBV2,-,TRBJ1-1,-,TGTGCCAGCAGTGAAGCGCGACCGGGGGCGAACACTGAAGCTTTCTTT,CASSEARPGANTEAFF
TRBV6-1,-,TRBJ2-4,-,TGTGCCAGCAGTGTGGCAGAAAACATTCAGTACTTC,CASSVAENIQYF
TRBV19,-,TRBJ2-3,TRBD2,TGTGCCAGTAGTCCGCTAGCGGGAGGTGCAGATACGCAGTATTTT,CASSPLAGGADTQYF
TRBV6-4,-,TRBJ1-1,-,TGTGCCAGCAGCCCGGGGGGGACCGGGAACACTGAAGCTTTCTTT,CASSPGGTGNTEAFF
TRBV6-5,few,TRBJ2-2,TRBD1,TGTGCCAGCAGGTTCCCAGGGGGCCACGGGGAGCTGTTTTTT,CASRFPGGHGELFF
TRBV19,-,TRBJ2-5,TRBD1,TGTGCCAGTAGTGCGATACAGGGGGCGGGCGAGACCCAGTACTTC,CASSAIQGAGETQYF
TRBV21-1,-,TRBJ2-2,-,TGTGCCAGCAGCACCTGGGTGGGGCTAGCGGAGACCGGGGAGCTGTTTTTT,CASSTWVGLAETGELFF
TRBV6-5,-,TRBJ1-1,-,TGTGCCAGCAGTTACTCGATTGACAGACTGAACACTGAAGCTTTCTTT,CASSYSIDRLNTEAFF
TRBV27,-,TRBJ2-2,-,TGTGCCAGCAGTTTAGATGGAGTTACCGGGGAGCTGTTTTTT,CASSLDGVTGELFF
TRBV11-3,-,TRBJ2-3,-,TGTGCCAGCAGCTTTGGGACTAGCACAGATACGCAGTATTTT,CASSFGTSTDTQYF